One sample yielded the 14 T cell receptor beta chains listed below, sequenced in a study of post-analysis software for immune sequencing data. General observations from the study: When patients were compared with controls, a handful of TRBV segments were more frequent, TRBV5-6, TRBV5-1 and TRBV20-1 among them.

These TCRs are of unknown antigen specificity. Prepared TCR beta cDNA libraries contained unique molecular identifiers. TCRdb redid the calling of the PCR reads with MiXCR, one entry per CDR3 protein. This table has approximately 260,000 distinct CDR3 sequences, about 38% appearing once. Sequencing was done on a sample of blood. The receptor set was obtained from a girl under 18 with multiple sclerosis.

Note on this clonotype: The junction departs from germline at one end; a sequencing error may be responsible. The chain combines TRBV12-3 or TRBV12-4 with TRBJ2-6; a weak D match, TRBD2 (5 bases). The CDR3 covers 15 residues. CDR3 residues: CTSSTWTSGANVLTF. The CDR3 DNA sequence: TGTACCAGCAGCACTTGGACTTCTGGGGCCAACGTCCTGACTTTC.

The rearrangement joins TRBV12-3 or TRBV12-4 to TRBJ2-1, with D perhaps TRBD2 (5 bases). The CDR3 extends over 14 amino acids. Trimming pared 3 bases from V and 5 bases from J, leaving 11 bases between. CDR3 amino acids: CASSFGLTNNEQFF. The CDR3 bases are TGTGCCAGCAGTTTCGGACTCACTAACAATGAGCAGTTCTTC.

With regard to this clonotype: This may arise from a read error, as a much more abundant clone is one base away. This chain links TRBV11-2 with TRBJ2-3, with 9 bases lining up with TRBD2. This CDR3 contains 16 residues. CDR1 and CDR2 from the germline V gene are SGHAT and FQNNGV. The junction had 8 bases not matched to a gene; V was cut back by 5 bases and J by 2 bases. The DNA for the CDR3 is TGTGCCAGCAGCCCACTTAGCGGGGGATTCACAGATACGCAGTATTTT. Residues: CASSPLSGGFTDTQYF.

The V and J genes are TRBV12-3 or TRBV12-4 and TRBJ2-5, with TRBD1 matching over 8 bases. TRBJ2-7 matches the DNA end more closely, so the J call is doubtful. The CDR3 covers 14 residues. The DNA for the CDR3 is TGTGCCAGCAGTTTCGACAGGGGACGCTACGAGCAGTACTTC. It specifies CASSFDRGRYEQYF.

This clonotype came up many times. The chain has TRBV6-6 and TRBJ1-1; D ambiguous. Trimming pared 5 bases from V and 4 bases from J, leaving 17 bases between. The CDR3 has 15 residues. The germline gives CDR1 MNHNY, CDR2 SVGAGI (reference sequence). The chain's CDR3 is CASSRTLAVGTEAFF. CDR3 nucleotide sequence: TGTGCCAGCAGTCGGACTTTAGCGGTAGGCACTGAAGCTTTCTTT.

V usage is TRBV3-1 and J usage is TRBJ2-7; D remains unclear. The CDR3 covers 15 residues. The V end was cut by 4 bases, the J end by 3 bases, with 16 bases between. Germline V lookup: CDR1 LGHDT, CDR2 YNNKEL (reference sequence). CDR3 nucleotide sequence: TGTGCCAGCAGCCTGGGCATTTCGACCCTCTACGAGCAGTACTTC. This translates into CASSLGISTLYEQYF.

This clonotype was observed at least ten times. The CDR3 DNA follows: TGCGCCAGCAGCCTAAGGACTAGCGGGAGGGCTTTGGAGACCCAGTACTTC. It codes for CASSLRTSGRALETQYF. V is TRBV5-1 and J is TRBJ2-5; 15 bases agree with TRBD2. Losses at the gene ends were 4 bases for V and 5 bases for J; bases not matched to a gene: 9. This CDR3 has 17 amino acids. Looked up from germline, CDR1 is SGHRS and CDR2 is YFSETQ.

With respect to this clonotype: The germline gene is not matched at one end of the junction; a read error may be the cause. V is TRBV5-1 and J is TRBJ2-1; 7 bases match TRBD2. Germline-derived CDR1 and CDR2 are SGHRS and YFSETQ. The CDR3 runs to 14 residues. The CDR3 DNA follows: TGCGCCGGCAGCTTGGGAGGGCTCGGGGATGAGCAGTTCTTC. Encoded protein: CAGSLGGLGDEQFF.

This clonotype was counted many times. This chain links TRBV10-3 with TRBJ2-5, with a tentative D call TRBD2 (5 bases). The V end lost 4 bases, the J end lost 2 bases, and 5 bases lay between the germline ends. The CDR3 contains 12 residues. Germline V gene data show CDR1 as ENHRY and CDR2 as SYGVKD. CDR3 sequence reads: CAISGRQETQYF. CDR3 nucleotide sequence: TGTGCCATCAGTGGGAGGCAAGAGACCCAGTACTTC.

The gene calls are TRBV6-2 or TRBV6-3 and TRBJ2-2; 8 nucleotides agree with TRBD1. Germline V gene sequence: CDR1 MNHEY, CDR2 SVGEGT. V lost 2 bases, J lost 1 base, and 6 bases stayed unmatched. This CDR3 region has 17 residues. CDR3 bases: TGTGCCAGCAGTTACGTTACAGGACAGGGGAACACCGGGGAGCTGTTTTTT. It translates to CASSYVTGQGNTGELFF.

In this sample, this clonotype turned up many times. V gene TRBV6-1 combines with J gene TRBJ1-2; D gene ambiguous. Deletions cut 7 bases from V and 1 base from J, with 28 bases between. This CDR3 is 19 amino acids long. Germline V gives CDR1 MNHNS, CDR2 SASEGT. DNA of the CDR3: TGTGCCAGCACTCGTCAACACACGCTCCCTCGGTCCCTTAACTATGGCTACACCTTC. Translating gives CASTRQHTLPRSLNYGYTF.

This clonotype was observed many times. The chain uses TRBV5-6 and TRBJ2-3; D uncertain. Germline assignment: CDR1 SGHDT and CDR2 YYEEEE. The length of the CDR3 is 14 residues. V lost 0 bases and J lost 2, with 7 bases in between. The CDR3 DNA reads as TGTGCCAGCAGCTTGGGGACGGACACAGATACGCAGTATTTT. This gives the protein CASSLGTDTDTQYF.

This clonotype was seen many times. CDR3 amino acids: CSAGGAGGNTEAFF. Written as DNA, the CDR3 is TGCAGTGCCGGCGGGGCGGGTGGCAACACTGAAGCTTTCTTT. This chain joins TRBV20-1 and TRBJ1-1; D possibly corresponds to TRBD1 (5 bases). The CDR3 spans 14 residues. Trimming pared 6 bases from V and 2 bases from J, leaving 16 bases between. Germline CDR1 is DFQATT and CDR2 is SNEGSKA (reference sequence).

The chain uses TRBV28 and TRBJ2-6, with D possibly TRBD1 on 6 matching bases. V was pared by 4 bases and J by 4 bases, with 14 bases between. The CDR3 loop spans 16 amino acids. Germline CDR1 is MDHEN and CDR2 is SYDVKM. The DNA of the CDR3 is TGTGCCAGCAGTTCGACAGGAGCCACGGGGGCCAACGTCCTGACTTTC. Encoded protein: CASSSTGATGANVLTF.